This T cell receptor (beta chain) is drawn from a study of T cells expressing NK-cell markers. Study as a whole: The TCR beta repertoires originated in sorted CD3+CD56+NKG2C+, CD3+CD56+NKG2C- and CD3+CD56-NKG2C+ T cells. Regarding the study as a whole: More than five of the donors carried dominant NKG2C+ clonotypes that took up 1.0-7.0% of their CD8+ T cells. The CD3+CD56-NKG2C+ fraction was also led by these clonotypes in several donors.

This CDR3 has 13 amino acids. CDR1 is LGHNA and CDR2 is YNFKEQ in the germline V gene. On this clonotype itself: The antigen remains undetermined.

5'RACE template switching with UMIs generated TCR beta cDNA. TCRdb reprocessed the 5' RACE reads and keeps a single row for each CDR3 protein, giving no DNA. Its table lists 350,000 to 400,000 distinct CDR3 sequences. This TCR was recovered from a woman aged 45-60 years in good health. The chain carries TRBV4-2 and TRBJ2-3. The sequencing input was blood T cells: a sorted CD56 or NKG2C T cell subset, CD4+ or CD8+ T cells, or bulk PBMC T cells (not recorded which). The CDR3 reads CASSQEPSDTQYF.